The T cell receptor beta chain under discussion was sequenced for a study of molecular identifiers for immune sequencing clone quantification. Germline V CDR1 and CDR2: LNHNV, YYDKDF (reference sequence). This CDR3 is built from 16 residues. The V end lost 2 bases, the J end lost 2 bases, and 10 bases lay between the germline ends. TCRdb re-called the PCR reads through MiXCR, storing one row per CDR3 protein. The sample lists over 550,000 distinct CDR3 sequences; less than 30% were seen once. The rearrangement links TRBV15 to TRBJ2-6; D is undetermined. Sequenced: naive CD8+ T cells from blood, with Jurkat cell RNA spiked in. The subset denotes: FACS-sorted CD8+CD4-CCR7+CD45RA+ naive T cells. The clonotype comes from a human donor in good health. Some libraries in this study had Jurkat cell RNA spiked in. In DNA form, the CDR3 reads TGTGCCACCAGCAGACATAAGGGTACTGGGGCCAACGTCCTGACTTTC. Amino acid sequence: CATSRHKGTGANVLTF.